The rows below give T cell receptor beta chains drawn from one sample of a study of blood T cell repertoires in COVID-19. The table came from immunoSEQ multiplex PCR; TCRdb's copy has only in-frame clones and leaves some out. Of tens of thousands of clones listed, approximately 82% are singletons. Sequenced sample: peripheral blood. Source of these receptors: a woman older than 75 with active or convalescent COVID-19. Both conserved end residues are part of each CDR3. D genes are given only for firm matches. Expanded clones get a size class; other rows say once, few or many, or leave the size out.

D: TRBD1; size: -; J: TRBJ1-5; V: TRBV2; CDR3: CASSVYGTEPNQPQHF; DNA: TGTGCCAGCAGTGTTTACGGGACAGAGCCTAATCAGCCCCAGCATTTT
D: -; size: -; J: TRBJ1-6; V: TRBV7-2; CDR3: CASSLGLYGSSPLHF; DNA: TGTGCCAGCAGCTTAGGTCTGTATGGGAGTTCACCCCTCCACTTT
D: TRBD2; size: -; J: TRBJ2-2; V: TRBV6-1; CDR3: CASSESGRVGSGELFF; DNA: TGTGCCAGCAGTGAAAGCGGGAGGGTAGGGAGCGGGGAGCTGTTTTTT
D: TRBD2; size: -; J: TRBJ2-1; V: TRBV6-6; CDR3: CASSYSSGLASSGQFF; DNA: TGTGCCAGCAGTTACTCCTCGGGACTAGCTTCTTCAGGGCAGTTCTTC
D: -; size: -; J: TRBJ1-4; V: TRBV5-4; CDR3: CASSSGSNEKLFF; DNA: TGTGCCAGCAGCTCCGGGTCTAATGAAAAACTGTTTTTT
D: -; size: -; J: TRBJ1-1; V: TRBV3-1/TRBV3-2; CDR3: CASSQDSAVSNTEAFF; DNA: TGTGCCAGCAGCCAAGATAGCGCCGTGAGCAACACTGAAGCTTTCTTT
D: TRBD1; size: once; J: TRBJ1-1; V: TRBV5-1; CDR3: CASSFAGQGTNTEAFF; DNA: TGCGCCAGCAGCTTTGCGGGACAGGGGACCAACACTGAAGCTTTCTTT
D: TRBD1; size: once; J: TRBJ1-1; V: TRBV29-1; CDR3: CSAQRDSEAFF; DNA: TGCAGCGCCCAACGGGACAGTGAAGCTTTCTTT
D: -; size: -; J: TRBJ1-4; V: TRBV19; CDR3: CASSSGQRTNEKLFF; DNA: TGTGCCAGTAGTTCTGGACAGCGCACTAATGAAAAACTGTTTTTT
D: TRBD1; size: -; J: TRBJ2-7; V: TRBV10-3; CDR3: CAAGQGSYEQYF; DNA: TGTGCCGCCGGACAGGGATCCTACGAGCAGTACTTC
D: -; size: -; J: TRBJ2-7; V: TRBV14; CDR3: CASSLRDSTQQYF; DNA: TGTGCCAGCAGCCTTCGGGACTCCACCCAGCAGTACTTC
D: -; size: -; J: TRBJ2-7; V: TRBV21-1; CDR3: CASSLRTGRSYEQYF; DNA: TGTGCCAGCAGCTTACGGACAGGGCGCTCCTACGAGCAGTACTTC
D: -; size: -; J: TRBJ1-1; V: TRBV21-1; CDR3: CASSKEGQGPEAFF; DNA: TGTGCCAGCAGCAAAGAAGGACAGGGCCCTGAAGCTTTCTTT
D: -; size: -; J: TRBJ2-7; V: TRBV10-3; CDR3: CAISESRGAYLAYEQYF; DNA: TGTGCCATCAGTGAGTCGCGGGGCGCATACCTGGCCTACGAGCAGTACTTC
D: -; size: few; J: TRBJ1-4; V: TRBV10-3; CDR3: CAISRPGTKKRPTNEKLFF; DNA: TGTGCCATCAGTAGACCCGGGACAAAAAAGAGACCAACTAATGAAAAACTGTTTTTT
D: -; size: once; J: TRBJ2-7; V: TRBV12-3/TRBV12-4; CDR3: CASSFHRDLYF; DNA: TGTGCCAGCAGTTTCCACAGGGATCTGTACTTC
D: -; size: once; J: TRBJ2-6; V: TRBV28; CDR3: CASSFVATGANVLTF; DNA: TGTGCCAGCAGTTTTGTGGCCACTGGGGCCAACGTCCTGACTTTC
D: -; size: -; J: TRBJ1-5; V: TRBV10-3; CDR3: CATGQINQPQHF; DNA: TGTGCCACCGGACAGATTAATCAGCCCCAGCATTTT
D: TRBD1; size: -; J: TRBJ2-2; V: TRBV24-1; CDR3: CATSDWDRVLVPNTGELFF; DNA: TGTGCCACCAGTGATTGGGACAGGGTTTTAGTTCCGAACACCGGGGAGCTGTTTTTT
D: TRBD1; size: -; J: TRBJ2-7; V: TRBV11-2; CDR3: CASSSTGARGGQYF; DNA: TGTGCCAGCAGCTCGACAGGGGCCAGGGGCGGGCAGTACTTC
D: TRBD1; size: -; J: TRBJ1-1; V: TRBV10-3; CDR3: CAISGTGGGTEAFF; DNA: TGTGCCATCAGTGGGACAGGGGGCGGCACTGAAGCTTTCTTT
D: -; size: -; J: TRBJ1-6; V: TRBV23-1; CDR3: CASSQDRRARGSSYNSPLHF; DNA: TGCGCCAGCAGTCAGGATCGGAGGGCCCGGGGGAGCTCCTATAATTCACCCCTCCACTTT
D: -; size: -; J: TRBJ1-4; V: TRBV28; CDR3: CASRTPTPGTERVVVFF; DNA: TGTGCCAGCAGAACCCCCACCCCGGGAACTGAACGCGTTGTTGTGTTTTTT
D: TRBD1; size: -; J: TRBJ1-4; V: TRBV7-9; CDR3: CASSRTGTIATNEKLFF; DNA: TGTGCCAGCAGCAGGACAGGGACCATTGCAACTAATGAAAAACTGTTTTTT
D: -; size: -; J: TRBJ1-3; V: TRBV10-3; CDR3: CAISEGGDSGNTIYF; DNA: TGTGCCATCAGTGAGGGAGGGGACTCTGGAAACACCATATATTTT
D: -; size: -; J: TRBJ1-3; V: TRBV11-3; CDR3: CASSLARLVRLSGNTIYF; DNA: TGTGCCAGCAGCTTAGCTCGGTTGGTCAGACTATCTGGAAACACCATATATTTT
D: TRBD2; size: -; J: TRBJ2-7; V: TRBV19; CDR3: CASSITGLANEQYF; DNA: TGTGCCAGTAGTATTACGGGACTAGCGAACGAGCAGTACTTC
D: -; size: -; J: TRBJ2-2; V: TRBV7-2; CDR3: CASSKRQGNTGELFF; DNA: TGTGCCAGCAGCAAAAGGCAGGGTAACACCGGGGAGCTGTTTTTT
D: TRBD2; size: -; J: TRBJ2-5; V: TRBV2; CDR3: CASRDLAAGPETQYF; DNA: TGTGCCAGCAGGGATCTAGCGGCGGGTCCAGAGACCCAGTACTTC
D: TRBD1; size: -; J: TRBJ1-1; V: TRBV10-3; CDR3: CAIREIGQGGEAFF; DNA: TGTGCCATCAGGGAGATCGGACAGGGAGGAGAAGCTTTCTTT
D: TRBD2; size: once; J: TRBJ2-2; V: TRBV4-1; CDR3: CASSPTPGPGGVTGELFF; DNA: TGCGCCAGCAGCCCGACTCCAGGGCCGGGAGGCGTTACCGGGGAGCTGTTTTTT
D: -; size: -; J: TRBJ2-6; V: TRBV20-1; CDR3: CSASYPGANVLTF; DNA: TGCAGTGCTAGTTATCCTGGGGCCAACGTCCTGACTTTC
D: TRBD2; size: -; J: TRBJ2-1; V: TRBV10-3; CDR3: CATRGLLYNEQFF; DNA: TGTGCCACCCGGGGACTACTTTACAATGAGCAGTTCTTC
D: TRBD1; size: -; J: TRBJ1-1; V: TRBV6-5; CDR3: CASSKDREVAAFF; DNA: TGTGCCAGCAGCAAGGACAGGGAGGTAGCAGCTTTCTTT
D: TRBD1; size: -; J: TRBJ1-1; V: TRBV7-3; CDR3: CASSLGGQGNTEAFF; DNA: TGTGCCAGCAGCTTAGGGGGACAGGGAAACACTGAAGCTTTCTTT
D: -; size: -; J: TRBJ1-6; V: TRBV2; CDR3: CASSGQAASPLHF; DNA: TGTGCCAGCAGTGGACAGGCCGCCTCACCCCTCCACTTT
D: -; size: -; J: TRBJ2-7; V: TRBV30; CDR3: CAWMRKQGREQYF; DNA: TGTGCCTGGATGCGCAAACAGGGAAGGGAGCAGTACTTC
D: -; size: -; J: TRBJ2-7; V: TRBV4-1; CDR3: CASSQDLASSEQYF; DNA: TGCGCCAGCAGCCAAGATTTGGCTAGCAGTGAGCAGTACTTC
D: TRBD1; size: -; J: TRBJ1-4; V: TRBV19; CDR3: CASRRQGPSNEKLFF; DNA: TGTGCCAGTAGGCGACAGGGGCCCTCTAATGAAAAACTGTTTTTT
D: -; size: -; J: TRBJ1-1; V: TRBV7-3; CDR3: CASSPLTGTEAFF; DNA: TGTGCCAGCAGCCCCCTAACAGGGACTGAAGCTTTCTTT
D: -; size: -; J: TRBJ2-1; V: TRBV4-2; CDR3: CASSQDAGPNEQFF; DNA: TGTGCCAGCAGCCAAGATGCAGGTCCTAATGAGCAGTTCTTC
D: TRBD2; size: -; J: TRBJ2-3; V: TRBV6-2/TRBV6-3; CDR3: CASSPLSGGGSTDTQYF; DNA: TGTGCCAGCAGTCCCCTTAGCGGGGGGGGAAGCACAGATACGCAGTATTTT
D: -; size: -; J: TRBJ1-5; V: TRBV19; CDR3: CASSLQGPQPQHF; DNA: TGTGCCAGTAGCTTACAGGGTCCTCAGCCCCAGCATTTT
D: TRBD2; size: once; J: TRBJ2-7; V: TRBV15; CDR3: CATSRAGGIGYEQYF; DNA: TGTGCCACCAGCAGGGCGGGAGGGATTGGATACGAGCAGTACTTC
D: TRBD2; size: -; J: TRBJ2-1; V: TRBV4-3; CDR3: CASSQEPRQPGLVSEQFF; DNA: TGCGCCAGCAGCCAAGAACCTCGACAACCGGGACTAGTCAGTGAGCAGTTCTTC
D: TRBD1; size: -; J: TRBJ1-1; V: TRBV30; CDR3: CAWSGRGVTEAFF; DNA: TGTGCCTGGAGTGGCAGGGGGGTCACTGAAGCTTTCTTT
D: -; size: -; J: TRBJ1-6; V: TRBV27; CDR3: CASNRGQGRSPLHF; DNA: TGTGCCAGCAACCGAGGCCAGGGGCGTTCACCCCTCCACTTT
D: -; size: -; J: TRBJ1-3; V: TRBV28; CDR3: CASTLGEQISGNTIYF; DNA: TGTGCCAGCACCCTGGGCGAGCAGATCTCTGGAAACACCATATATTTT
D: TRBD1; size: -; J: TRBJ1-1; V: TRBV19; CDR3: CASEPRGQREAFF; DNA: TGTGCCAGCGAACCACGGGGACAGAGGGAAGCTTTCTTT